This TCR beta chain was recovered during a study of blood T cell repertoires in COVID-19. Whole-study context: From T cells, B-cell-depleted T cells, or PBMCs came the material, which was cDNA or gDNA.

Per the original methods: The assay estimated nucleated cells by amplifying reference gene primers. Clones were read by immunoSEQ multiplex PCR, and TCRdb kept only the in-frame ones, dropping some. V and J calls and clone size are those listed in that table; D and trimming were worked out from the DNA. The profile shows around 39,000 clones, 65% to 90% of them singletons. Sequenced sample: peripheral blood. The TCR originated in a middle-aged man with active COVID-19.

This CDR3 is CASSFTPGTGELFF. CDR3 DNA: TGTGCCAGCAGCTTTACCCCGGGCACCGGGGAGCTGTTTTTT. The chain couples TRBV7-2 to TRBJ2-2; D unclear. Germline CDR1 is SGHTA and CDR2 is FQGNSA. This CDR3 has 14 amino acids. V was trimmed by 3 bases and J by 4 bases, leaving 9 bases between them.